This TCR beta chain came from a study of blood T cell repertoires in COVID-19. Here immunoSEQ multiplex PCR was the method, and the copy in TCRdb shows in-frame clones only, minus some. The sample has under 250,000 clones, 80% to 90% seen once. V trimming: 3 bases; J trimming: 2 bases; junction bases outside the gene matches: 3. Germline CDR1 is KGHSH and CDR2 is LQKENI. The CDR3 is made up of 15 amino acids. The Seattle site enrolled patients during active infection and followed them longitudinally. The sequencing input was peripheral blood. The sequence was obtained from a man aged 25 to 45 with COVID-19, enrolled during active disease. The chain carries TRBV18 and TRBJ2-1, with TRBD2 identical over 8 bases. This CDR3 is CASSPIAGTYNEQFF. In nucleotides, the CDR3 is TGTGCCAGCTCACCTATAGCGGGAACCTACAATGAGCAGTTCTTC.